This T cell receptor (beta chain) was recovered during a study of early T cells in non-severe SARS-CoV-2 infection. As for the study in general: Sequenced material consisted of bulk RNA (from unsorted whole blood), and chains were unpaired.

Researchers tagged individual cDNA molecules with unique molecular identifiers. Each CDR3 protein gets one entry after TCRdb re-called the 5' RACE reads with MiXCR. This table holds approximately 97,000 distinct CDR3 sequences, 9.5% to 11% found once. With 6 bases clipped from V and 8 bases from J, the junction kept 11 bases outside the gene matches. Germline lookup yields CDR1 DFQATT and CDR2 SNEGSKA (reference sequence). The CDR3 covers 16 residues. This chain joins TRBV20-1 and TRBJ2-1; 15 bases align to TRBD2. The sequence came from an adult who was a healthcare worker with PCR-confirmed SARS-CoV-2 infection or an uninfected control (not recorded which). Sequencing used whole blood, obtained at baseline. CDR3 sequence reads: CSATGLAGGLGDEQFF. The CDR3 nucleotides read TGCAGTGCAACCGGACTAGCGGGGGGGCTAGGAGATGAGCAGTTCTTC.